This T cell receptor (beta chain) was observed in a study of graft-versus-host responses after intestinal transplantation. Turning to the study itself: Tacrolimus plus steroids were given to all recipients for about three years, preceded by anti-thymocyte globulin induction.

This clone appeared once. Antigen specificity is unknown. There are 15 residues in the CDR3. V was clipped by 6 bases and J by 7 bases, with 20 bases between them. Germline CDR1 PRHDT, CDR2 FYEKMQ (reference sequence). Only in-frame clones appear in the TCRdb table, and some are missing; sequencing was by immunoSEQ multiplex PCR. The sample holds approximately 80,000 clones, 85% to 90% seen once. The chain carries TRBV13 and TRBJ2-3, with D possibly TRBD2 on 5 matching bases. This specimen was unstimulated CD4+ T cells sorted from spleen or lymph node cells, taken before intestinal transplant. This clonotype was obtained from a human donor who received an intestinal transplant. DNA for the CDR3: TGTGCCAGCAGGCCGGGCGGGCCAGAGGAGAATACGCAGTATTTT. This translates into CASRPGGPEENTQYF.